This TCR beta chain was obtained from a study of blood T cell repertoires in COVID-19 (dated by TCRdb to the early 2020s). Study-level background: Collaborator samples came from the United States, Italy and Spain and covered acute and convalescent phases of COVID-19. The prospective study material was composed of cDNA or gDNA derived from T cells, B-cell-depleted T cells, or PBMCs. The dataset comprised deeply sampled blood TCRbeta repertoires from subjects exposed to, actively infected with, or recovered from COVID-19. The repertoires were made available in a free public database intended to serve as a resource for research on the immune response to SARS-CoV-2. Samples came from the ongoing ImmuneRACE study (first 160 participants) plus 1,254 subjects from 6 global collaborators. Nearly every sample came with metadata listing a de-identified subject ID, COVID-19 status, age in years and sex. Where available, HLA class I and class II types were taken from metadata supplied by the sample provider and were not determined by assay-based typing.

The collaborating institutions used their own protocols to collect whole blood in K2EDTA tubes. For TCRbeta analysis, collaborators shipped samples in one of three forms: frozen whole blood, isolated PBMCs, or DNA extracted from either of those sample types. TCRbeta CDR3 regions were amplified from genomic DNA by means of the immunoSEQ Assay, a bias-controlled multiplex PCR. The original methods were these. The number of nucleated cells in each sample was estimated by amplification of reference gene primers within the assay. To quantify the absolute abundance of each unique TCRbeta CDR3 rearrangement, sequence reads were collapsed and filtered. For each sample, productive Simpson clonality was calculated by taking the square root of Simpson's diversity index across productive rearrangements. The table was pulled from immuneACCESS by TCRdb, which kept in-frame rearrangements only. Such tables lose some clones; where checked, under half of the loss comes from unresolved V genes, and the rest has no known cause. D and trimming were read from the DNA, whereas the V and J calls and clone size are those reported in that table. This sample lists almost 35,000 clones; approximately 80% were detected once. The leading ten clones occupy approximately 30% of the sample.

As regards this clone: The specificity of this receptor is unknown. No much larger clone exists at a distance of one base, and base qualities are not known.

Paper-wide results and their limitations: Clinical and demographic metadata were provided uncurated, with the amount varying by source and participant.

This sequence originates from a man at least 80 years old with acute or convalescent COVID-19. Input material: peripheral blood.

The sequenced DNA: TGTGCCAGCAGCCAATCGGGACAGACGAACCAAGAGACCCAGTACTTC. Its protein product is CASSQSGQTNQETQYF. The chain couples TRBV4-2 to TRBJ2-5, and 7 junctional nucleotides match TRBD1. V trim: 2 bases; J trim: 0 bases; unmatched bases: 6. For CDR1 and CDR2, the germline V gene lists LGHNA and YNFKEQ. Inclusive of the bounding cysteine and phenylalanine, the CDR3 is 16 residues long. Only the CDR3 portion is preserved as DNA: 48 bases, with reading frame beginning at the first base.